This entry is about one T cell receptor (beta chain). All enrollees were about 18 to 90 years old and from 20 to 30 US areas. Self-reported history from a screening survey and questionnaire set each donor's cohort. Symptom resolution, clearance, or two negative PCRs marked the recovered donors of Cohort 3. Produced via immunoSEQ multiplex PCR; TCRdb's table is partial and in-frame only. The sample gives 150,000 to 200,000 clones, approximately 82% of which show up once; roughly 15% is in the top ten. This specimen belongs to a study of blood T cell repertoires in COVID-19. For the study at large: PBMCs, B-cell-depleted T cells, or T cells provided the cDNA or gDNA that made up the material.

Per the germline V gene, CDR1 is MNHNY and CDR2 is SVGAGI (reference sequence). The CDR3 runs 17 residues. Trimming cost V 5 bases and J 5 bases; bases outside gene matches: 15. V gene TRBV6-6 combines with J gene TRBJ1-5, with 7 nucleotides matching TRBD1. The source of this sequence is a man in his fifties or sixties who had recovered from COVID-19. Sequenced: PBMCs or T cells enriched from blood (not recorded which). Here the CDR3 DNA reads TGTGCCAGCAGTCGTACCCCCGGGACAGTTGGAGATCAGCCCCAGCATTTT. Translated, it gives CASSRTPGTVGDQPQHF.